Listed here are 23 T cell receptor beta chains from one sample, sequenced in a study of T cell responses to AZD1222 COVID-19 vaccine. TCRdb keeps only in-frame clones here, not all; method: immunoSEQ multiplex PCR. The table has 95,000 to 150,000 clones, around nine tenths seen once. Sequencing used peripheral blood, obtained on day 0 of AZD1222 vaccination. These receptor sequences come from an adult in good health.

The chain carries TRBV30 and TRBJ1-2; a possible D gene is TRBD1 (5 bases). Trimming left V 0 bases short and J 0 bases short, with 11 bases between. There are 15 residues in the CDR3. Germline CDR1 reads GTSNPN; CDR2 reads SVGIG (reference sequence). The CDR3 DNA sequence: TGTGCCTGGAGTGTTGGCAGGGCAGCTAACTATGGCTACACCTTC. It yields the protein CAWSVGRAANYGYTF.

The gene calls are TRBV7-8 and TRBJ2-7; D ambiguous. Germline V lookup: CDR1 SGHVS, CDR2 FQNEAQ. The V gene lost 3 bases and the J gene lost 2 bases, with 11 bases spanning the gap. The CDR3 runs 14 residues. CDR3 sequence: CASSFGRRAYEQYF. CDR3 DNA sequence: TGTGCCAGCAGCTTTGGCAGGAGAGCCTACGAGCAGTACTTC. Complete variable domain (other parts from reference TRBV7-8 and TRBJ2-7): GAGVSQSPRYKVAKRGQDVALRCDPISGHVSLFWYQQALGQGPEFLTYFQNEAQLDKSGLPSDRFFAERPEGSVSTLKIQRTQQEDSAVYLCASSFGRRAYEQYFGPGTRLTVT.

The rearrangement uses TRBV24-1 and TRBJ2-1; D possibly corresponds to TRBD2 (7 bases). Germline V lookup: CDR1 KGHDR, CDR2 SFDVKD. The CDR3 spans 15 residues. V lost 2 bases and J 6 bases, leaving 13 bases between the germline ends. The CDR3 DNA reads as TGTGCCACCAGTGATTCGAGGGGGGGAAGCAATGAGCAGTTCTTC. Translation gives CATSDSRGGSNEQFF.

As concerns this clone: An end of the junction differs from the germline gene, which may be a read error. This chain links TRBV2 with TRBJ1-5; D unclear. Germline-derived CDR1 and CDR2 are SNHLY and FYNNEI. This CDR3 region has 15 residues. The CDR3 region has the DNA TGTGCCAGCAGAGAAGGGATGAATAGCAATCAGCCCCAGCATTTT. This sequence encodes CASREGMNSNQPQHF.

V usage is TRBV7-9 and J usage is TRBJ1-1, with 9 bases aligning to TRBD1. The CDR3 loop spans 15 amino acids. The germline CDR1 and CDR2 sequences are SEHNR and FQNEAQ (reference sequence). J was trimmed by 4 bases and V by 5 bases; bases with no gene match: 8. In nucleotides, the CDR3 is TGTGCCAGCAGCACGTTCACAGGGGGCGTCACTGAAGCTTTCTTT. It encodes CASSTFTGGVTEAFF.

The chain couples TRBV20-1 to TRBJ1-5; 9 bases align to TRBD1. The V segment lost 3 bases and the J segment 6 bases; nucleotides outside the gene matches: 9. Germline CDR1 and CDR2: DFQATT and SNEGSKA (reference sequence). CDR3 size: 15 residues. CDR3 coding DNA: TGCAGTGCTAGTTTCGGGACAGGGTTCGGTCAGCCCCAGCATTTT. Translated: CSASFGTGFGQPQHF.

This clone was seen more than once but under ten times. V gene TRBV29-1 combines with J gene TRBJ2-7, with D perhaps matching TRBD1 (6 bases). V shed 3 bases and J shed 3 bases, with 12 bases lying between them. Germline CDR1 SQVTM, CDR2 ANQGSEA. CDR3 length: 13 residues. CDR3 coding DNA: TGCAGCGTTGATTCAGAGACAGGCTACGAGCAGTACTTC. This sequence encodes CSVDSETGYEQYF.

This CDR3 reads CASSTSGTANAEQYF. CDR3 coding DNA: TGTGCCAGTAGTACCTCTGGGACAGCCAACGCCGAGCAGTACTTC. The V call is TRBV19, the J call TRBJ2-7; 7 bases line up with TRBD1. V shed 4 bases and J 6 bases; nucleotides not matched to a gene: 12. The CDR3 totals 15 residues. Germline CDR1 and CDR2: LNHDA and SQIVND (reference sequence). Drawing the rest from reference TRBV19 and TRBJ2-7, the complete variable domain is DGGITQSPKYLFRKEGQNVTLSCEQNLNHDAMYWYRQDPGQGLRLIYYSQIVNDFQKGDIAEGYSVSREKKESFPLTVTSAQKNPTAFYLCASSTSGTANAEQYFGPGTRLTVT.

The rearrangement links TRBV12-3 or TRBV12-4 to TRBJ1-2; D remains unclear. The CDR3 has 13 residues. The ends were cut back, 7 bases at V and 6 bases at J, with 15 bases in the middle. CDR3 sequence reads: CASTHGRSDGYTF. CDR3 bases: TGTGCCAGCACCCATGGCAGGTCGGATGGCTACACCTTC.

The chain employs TRBV6-5 and TRBJ2-3; TRBD1 matches at 9 bases. Germline-derived CDR1 and CDR2 are MNHEY and SVGAGI. V was pared by 6 bases and J by 2 bases, with 6 bases of the junction left unmatched. The CDR3 consists of 15 residues. As DNA, the CDR3 is TGTGCCAGCAGGTCGACAGGGGGGGCCACAGATACGCAGTATTTT. Translated: CASRSTGGATDTQYF.

This clone occurred once. The chain has TRBV6-1 and TRBJ1-1, with D uncertain. Trimming cost V 0 bases and J 1 base, with 3 bases left between them. The CDR3 runs 13 residues. CDR1 is MNHNS, CDR2 SASEGT, per germline. CDR3: CASSEAGNTEAFF. CDR3 sequence (DNA): TGTGCCAGCAGTGAAGCTGGGAACACTGAAGCTTTCTTT.

J is TRBJ2-1 and V is TRBV7-2, with D possibly being TRBD2 (5 bases). CDR1 SGHTA and CDR2 FQGNSA come from the germline V gene. Trimming took off 5 bases at V and 0 bases at J, with 11 bases between the two ends. CDR3 size: 15 residues. CDR3 residues: CASSEDLSSYNEQFF. In DNA form, the CDR3 reads TGTGCCAGCAGCGAGGACTTGAGCTCCTACAATGAGCAGTTCTTC.

This chain connects TRBV30 to TRBJ1-4; 7 bases map to TRBD1. CDR3 size: 16 residues. Germline V gene sequence: CDR1 GTSNPN, CDR2 SVGIG (reference sequence). V lost 6 bases and J lost 1; bases outside the gene matches: 11. DNA of the CDR3: TGTGCCTGTGCCAGGGGGGGGAAAGTAACTAATGAAAAACTGTTTTTT. It codes for CACARGGKVTNEKLFF.

There are a few counts of this clone. The gene calls are TRBV27 and TRBJ2-1; 9 bases fit TRBD1. Looked up from germline, CDR1 is MNHEY and CDR2 is SMNVEV (reference sequence). V lost 6 bases to trimming and J lost 3 bases; unmatched junction nucleotides: 3. CDR3 length: 14 residues. CDR3 bases: TGTGCCAGCAGCCCGGGACAGGGCTACAATGAGCAGTTCTTC. Amino acids: CASSPGQGYNEQFF.

The chain has TRBV5-1 and TRBJ2-2; TRBD2 matches 9 bases. The J segment lost 6 bases and the V segment lost 0 bases, leaving 6 bases of the junction unmatched. The V gene's germline CDR1 is SGHRS and CDR2 YFSETQ. The CDR3 has 16 residues. The CDR3 region has the DNA TGCGCCAGCAGCTTGGCCGGTCTAGCGGGGCCCGGGGAGCTGTTTTTT. This gives the protein CASSLAGLAGPGELFF.

The chain recombines TRBV19 with TRBJ1-4; D gene ambiguous. Germline V CDR1 and CDR2: LNHDA, SQIVND (reference sequence). With 3 bases removed from V and 4 bases from J, the gap between germline ends came to 6 bases. The CDR3 has 13 residues. CDR3 nucleotides: TGTGCCAGTAGTATTCGGAATAATGAAAAACTGTTTTTT. This codes for CASSIRNNEKLFF.

The J gene is TRBJ1-2, the V gene TRBV27; D is unclear. Trimming left V 5 bases short and J 8 bases short, with 18 bases between. Germline loops: CDR1 MNHEY, CDR2 SMNVEV (reference sequence). This CDR3 is built from 14 residues. The CDR3 here is CASSPDRPLGGYTF. CDR3 nucleotide sequence: TGTGCCAGCAGTCCGGATCGGCCCCTCGGAGGCTACACCTTC.

The rearrangement uses TRBV9 and TRBJ1-1; TRBD1 is a possible D gene (5 bases). Germline assignment: CDR1 SGDLS and CDR2 YYNGEE. CDR3 length: 13 residues. V was cut by 4 bases and J by 10 bases, with 17 bases left in between. The CDR3 sequence is CASSPLFRGVAFF. In DNA form, the CDR3 reads TGTGCCAGCAGCCCCCTATTCCGGGGGGTAGCTTTCTTT. The full variable domain, in which reference TRBV9 and TRBJ1-1 provide the parts outside the CDR3, is DSGVTQTPKHLITATGQRVTLRCSPRSGDLSVYWYQQSLDQGLQFLIQYYNGEERAKGNILERFSAQQFPDLHSELNLSSLELGDSALYFCASSPLFRGVAFFGQGTRLTVV.

This chain uses TRBV7-8 with TRBJ2-5; no reliable D call. This CDR3 has 12 residues. V lost 0 bases to trimming and J lost 5 bases, with 4 bases between them. Germline assignment: CDR1 SGHVS and CDR2 FQNEAQ. The DNA for the CDR3 is TGTGCCAGCAGCTTAGCCCGGGAGACCCAGTACTTC. Its protein product is CASSLARETQYF.

The chain couples TRBV19 to TRBJ2-2; D is unresolved. Germline values: CDR1 LNHDA, CDR2 SQIVND (reference sequence). V was trimmed by 6 bases and J by 2 bases, leaving 7 bases between them. The CDR3 has 13 residues. CDR3 sequence reads: CASSDPNTGELFF. CDR3 in DNA: TGTGCCAGTAGCGACCCAAACACCGGGGAGCTGTTTTTT.

This clone was detected only once. In nucleotides, the CDR3 is TGTGCCACCCCAGGGGTCCCCTCTGGAAACACCATATATTTT. Protein: CATPGVPSGNTIYF. The chain recombines TRBV24-1 with TRBJ1-3; a weak D match, TRBD1 (6 bases). This CDR3 region has 14 residues. V lost 9 bases to trimming and J lost 0 bases, with 11 bases between them. CDR1 KGHDR and CDR2 SFDVKD come from the germline V gene.

The V and J genes are TRBV27 and TRBJ2-7; a weak D match, TRBD1 (6 bases). The CDR3 has 13 residues. Trimming stripped 3 bases from V and 2 bases from J, with 8 bases between. Per germline, CDR1 MNHEY and CDR2 SMNVEV (reference sequence). This CDR3 reads CASSLDSTYEQYF. The CDR3 nucleotides are TGTGCCAGCAGTTTGGACAGTACCTACGAGCAGTACTTC.

The CDR3 DNA is TGTGCCAGCAGAGGGACAGGGGAGTACTTC. Translated, it gives CASRGTGEYF. This chain joins TRBV5-8 and TRBJ2-7, with 10 bases fitting TRBD1. This CDR3 has 10 residues. Per germline, CDR1 SGHTS and CDR2 YDEGEE. V shed 5 bases and J 11 bases; nucleotides not matched to a gene: 1.